The T cell receptor (beta chain) under discussion was sequenced for a study of T cell clones after liver transplantation (dated by TCRdb to about 2019). Some background on the complete study: Samples were obtained from ITN030ST, a randomized trial in which withdrawal of immunosuppression was attempted within 2 years of liver transplantation. Donor-reactive T cell clones were identified by TCRbeta sequencing following a pre-transplant mixed lymphocyte reaction and were subsequently tracked in post-transplant blood. Third party-reactive TCRbeta sequences from pre-transplant MLRs were also identified as an antigen-independent comparator for donor-reactive sequences. Three of the eight recipients were HCV-positive; the others were transplanted for non-autoimmune, non-viral indications. The subjects received no induction therapy and were kept on standard immunosuppression until randomization at 12-24 months post-transplant. Tolerance was defined as complete withdrawal of immunosuppression for at least one year without a rise in liver enzymes beyond twice the upper limit of normal. Blood samples were collected pre-transplant, pre-randomization before withdrawal, and post-randomization after either full withdrawal or failed withdrawal. A cohort of 8 liver transplant recipients was studied, of whom 3 were classified as tolerant and 5 as non-tolerant. The full study reports these points: In a couple of subjects, low numbers of available donor cells limited the measurable donor-reactive repertoire. The conclusions were preliminary, being limited by small, heterogeneous patient numbers and by non-standardized post-transplant time points. In most of the 8 subjects, circulating donor-reactive CD4 TCRbeta sequences decreased significantly after transplant, regardless of tolerance or HCV status. Donor-reactive sequences declined more than third party-reactive ones, suggesting partial antigen-specific deletion unrelated to withdrawal success. Without allograft tissue specimens, donor-reactive T cells may have migrated into the graft rather than being deleted. After accounting for repertoire turnover, donor-reactive detection was significantly reduced in 7 of 8 subjects for CD4 and 8 of 8 for CD8.

Comments on this clone: Its antigen is unknown. Base qualities were left out, and no much larger clone turns up one base away.

High-throughput TCRbeta CDR3 sequencing of frozen genomic DNA was performed by immunoSEQ, with PCR amplification, mapping, bias correction and internal controls included. The paper's data handling went like this. Productive rearrangements were retained, and unique TCRbeta sequences were defined by the CDR3 nucleotide sequence together with the V and J gene. A sequence counted as donor-reactive only if the sequence showed at least 5-fold expansion in CFSE-low cells compared with unstimulated pre-transplant cells and had a frequency of at least 0.01%. Minimum frequency thresholds were set for each subject on the basis of the unstimulated sample with the lowest template count, so that a detection power of at least 90% was ensured. Jensen-Shannon divergence between the top 1000 TCRbeta sequences post- versus pre-transplant served as the measure of repertoire turnover. Changes in detection of donor-reactive sequences were tested with two-sided Fisher's exact tests. TCRdb mirrors the immuneACCESS table, restricted to in-frame sequences. Some clones are absent from its copies; in checked studies, under half trace to an unresolved V gene, and the reason for the others is unknown. V and J calls and clone size are copied from that table; D and trimming were computed from the DNA. The table for this sample lists about 16,000 clones; around 89% of them were counted only once. 10% to 15% of the sample lies in the top ten.

Thawed unstimulated PBMCs were stained for CD3, CD4 and CD8 and FACS-sorted into CD3+CD4+ and CD3+CD8+ populations. All 8 studied subjects were randomized to immunosuppression withdrawal. The Qiagen DNeasy Blood and Tissue Kit was used to isolate genomic DNA. Including the terminal cysteine and phenylalanine, the CDR3 comprises 18 residues. This entry keeps only the CDR3 DNA: 54 bases, framed from base 1. Compared with germline, V lacks 5 bases and J lacks 0 bases; bases without a gene match: 12. From the germline V gene (reference sequence), CDR1 is LNHNV and CDR2 is YYDKDF. The source was CD8+ T cells from blood, collected about 46 months after liver transplant. This chain joins TRBV15 to TRBJ2-7, with 11 central nucleotides matching TRBD2. This clonotype originated in a human patient who received a liver transplant. Some T cells seen after a transplant may have their origin in the graft donor. The DNA is TGTGCCACCAGCTCCCTCCTAGCGGGAGGATCCTCCTCCTACGAGCAGTACTTC. Protein translation: CATSSLLAGGSSSYEQYF.